The 13 T cell receptor beta chains reported below all come from one sample, sequenced in a study of blood T cell repertoires in COVID-19. TCRdb's copy holds only in-frame clones and misses some; the assay was immunoSEQ multiplex PCR. The repertoire includes 200,000 to 250,000 clones, under 90% of them detected once, and over 6.5% sits in the top ten. The sequencing sample was made of peripheral blood. Source of these receptors: a woman at least 80 years old with COVID-19, enrolled during active disease.

This chain connects TRBV9 to TRBJ2-2; 8 positions agree with TRBD1. Germline lookup yields CDR1 SGDLS and CDR2 YYNGEE. J lost 3 bases, V lost 0 bases, and 7 bases had no gene match. This CDR3 is built from 17 residues. The DNA of the CDR3 is TGTGCCAGCAGCGTAGAGGGGTCAGGGGGCTACACCGGGGAGCTGTTTTTT. This translates into CASSVEGSGGYTGELFF. The full variable domain, completed using reference TRBV9 and TRBJ2-2, is DSGVTQTPKHLITATGQRVTLRCSPRSGDLSVYWYQQSLDQGLQFLIQYYNGEERAKGNILERFSAQQFPDLHSELNLSSLELGDSALYFCASSVEGSGGYTGELFFGEGSRLTVL.

Concerning this clone: Sequence at one end of the junction differs from germline and may be a read error. The chain combines TRBV18 with TRBJ2-7, with 9 bases fitting TRBD1. The CDR3 covers 14 residues. The germline V gene encodes CDR1 KGHSH and CDR2 LQKENI. The CDR3 DNA follows: TGTGCCAGCTCCCCCGGGACAGGGTCCTTCGAGCAGTACTTC. Its translation is CASSPGTGSFEQYF.

The chain uses TRBV3-1 (or the pseudogene TRBV3-2) and TRBJ1-1, with D uncertain. CDR3 length: 14 amino acids. The germline gives CDR1 LGHDT, CDR2 YNNKEL (reference sequence). Trimming removed 5 bases from V and 0 bases from J, with 10 bases in between. CDR3: CASSVTVMNTEAFF. The CDR3 nucleotides read TGTGCCAGCAGCGTTACGGTCATGAACACTGAAGCTTTCTTT.

Only a few counts were recorded for this clone. The CDR3 nucleotides read TGTGCTAGTGGTTGGAGTGATGAAAAACTGTTTTTT. Its translation is CASGWSDEKLFF. This chain connects TRBV12-5 to TRBJ1-4; D remains ambiguous. V lost 4 bases to trimming and J lost 6 bases, with 6 bases between them. Germline V gives CDR1 LGHNT, CDR2 FRNRAP. CDR3 length equals 12 residues.

This chain connects TRBV27 to TRBJ1-2; D may be TRBD1 (5 bases). The CDR3 runs to 17 residues. In germline, CDR1 is MNHEY, CDR2 SMNVEV (reference sequence). With 6 bases removed from V and 2 bases from J, the gap between germline ends came to 22 bases. The chain's CDR3 is CASSSLGSRAGNYGYTF. In DNA, the CDR3 is TGTGCCAGCAGCTCCCTCGGGAGTAGGGCAGGGAACTATGGCTACACCTTC.

The V call is TRBV19, the J call TRBJ2-1; tentatively, D is TRBD2 (6 bases). This CDR3 contains 14 residues. Germline CDR1 and CDR2: LNHDA and SQIVND (reference sequence). Trimming took off 5 bases at V and 0 bases at J, with 8 bases between the two ends. The CDR3: CASSGGSSYNEQFF. In DNA, the CDR3 is TGTGCCAGTAGTGGAGGGAGCTCCTACAATGAGCAGTTCTTC.

The rearrangement uses TRBV4-1 and TRBJ1-1; TRBD1 aligns across 8 bases. After removal of 7 bases from V and 1 base from J, the junction contained 5 bases not matched to a gene. CDR1 and CDR2 from the germline V gene are MGHRA and YSYEKL. The CDR3 totals 14 residues. CDR3 DNA: TGCGCCAGCATTTCAGGGGGCGAGAACACTGAAGCTTTCTTT. This gives the protein CASISGGENTEAFF.

The chain employs TRBV19 and TRBJ1-5, with D possibly TRBD1 on 5 matching bases. Germline assignment: CDR1 LNHDA and CDR2 SQIVND (reference sequence). V was clipped by 3 bases and J by 4 bases, with 13 bases between them. This CDR3 comprises 15 residues. The CDR3 DNA is TGTGCCAGTAGTATTGCTGGCGACAGAAATCAGCCCCAGCATTTT. Amino acids: CASSIAGDRNQPQHF.

This clone was found a few times. J is TRBJ2-7 and V is TRBV11-2, with TRBD2 matching 8 bases. The CDR3 is 15 amino acids. Germline trimming cut 1 base from V and 0 bases from J; bases unmatched to any gene: 2. CDR1 and CDR2 (germline): SGHAT, FQNNGV. CDR3 amino acids: CASSLGLASSYEQYF. The CDR3 coding sequence is TGTGCCAGCAGCTTAGGACTAGCGAGCTCCTACGAGCAGTACTTC.

The rearrangement joins TRBV19 to TRBJ2-1; 10 bases map to TRBD1. The ends lost 3 bases at V and 7 bases at J; junction bases unmatched: 6. Germline CDR1 LNHDA, CDR2 SQIVND (reference sequence). The CDR3 is 15 residues long. In nucleotides, the CDR3 is TGTGCCAGTAGTATCGACCGGACAGGGGGAAATGAGCAGTTCTTC. Protein product: CASSIDRTGGNEQFF.

CDR3: CASSLGGQGSRGGYTF. DNA for the CDR3: TGTGCCAGCAGCTTAGGCGGACAGGGATCGAGAGGTGGCTACACCTTC. The chain has TRBV7-8 and TRBJ1-2, with 8 nucleotides matching TRBD1. After removal of 1 base from V and 7 bases from J, the junction contained 11 bases not matched to a gene. The CDR3 spans 16 residues. Germline V gives CDR1 SGHVS, CDR2 FQNEAQ.

The chain recombines TRBV27 with TRBJ2-1, with 7 bases aligning to TRBD2. Germline trimming cut 2 bases from V and 3 bases from J; bases unmatched to any gene: 4. The CDR3 spans 15 residues. CDR1 and CDR2 from the germline V gene are MNHEY and SMNVEV (reference sequence). The CDR3: CASSLKWEGYNEQFF. The CDR3 DNA sequence: TGTGCCAGCAGTTTAAAGTGGGAGGGCTACAATGAGCAGTTCTTC.

The V call is TRBV6-5, the J call TRBJ1-3; D uncertain. Germline lookup yields CDR1 MNHEY and CDR2 SVGAGI. Trimming pared 2 bases from V and 7 bases from J, leaving 15 bases between. The CDR3 runs 15 residues. The CDR3 coding sequence is TGTGCCAGCAGTTACGACTCAGCTCTGGAGAACACCATATATTTT. Translating gives CASSYDSALENTIYF.